The rows below give T cell receptor beta chains drawn from one sample of a study of blood T cell repertoires in COVID-19. Clones were read by immunoSEQ multiplex PCR, and TCRdb kept only the in-frame ones, dropping some. The sample has 200,000 or so clones, about nine tenths seen once. What was sequenced was PBMCs or T cells enriched from blood (not recorded which). The origin of the receptors is a woman aged 40-49 years with acute COVID-19. Both conserved end residues are part of each CDR3. A D gene is named only where the DNA matches it firmly. Expanded clones are given a class, and other clones once, few, many or no size at all.

j_gene,abundance,d_gene,v_gene,CDR3nt,CDR3aa
TRBJ1-1,.,TRBD1,TRBV12-3/TRBV12-4,TGTGCCAGCAGTCAGAGGACAGGTTATGAAGTGGTCTTT,CASSQRTGYEVVF
TRBJ1-1,.,TRBD1,TRBV12-5,TGTGCTGAAGAACAGGGGCCTAACACTGAAGCTTTCTTT,CAEEQGPNTEAFF
TRBJ1-1,once,TRBD1,TRBV7-3,TGTGCCAGCAGCCCAACCGGGATGGGACAGTCCAACACTGAAGCTTTCTTT,CASSPTGMGQSNTEAFF
TRBJ1-2,.,.,TRBV9,TGTGCCAGCAGCGTAGGTGGGGGGGGCCACACCTTC,CASSVGGGGHTF
TRBJ1-2,.,TRBD1,TRBV4-3,TGCGCCAGCAGCCAAAGCATATCGACAGGGAACTATGGCTACACCTTC,CASSQSISTGNYGYTF
TRBJ2-1,.,.,TRBV5-1,TGCGCCAGCAGCTTGATCGATGAGCAGTTCTTC,CASSLIDEQFF
TRBJ1-1,.,TRBD1,TRBV2,TGTGCCAGCAGTGAACGGACAGGGGGCCTTTTGGGAAACACTGAAGCTTTCTTT,CASSERTGGLLGNTEAFF
TRBJ2-1,.,TRBD1,TRBV5-4,TGTGCCAGCAGCTTTCCGGGACAGGAGTACAATGAGCAGTTCTTC,CASSFPGQEYNEQFF
TRBJ2-1,few,TRBD2,TRBV5-5,TGTGCCAGCAGCTTGTTCACTAGCGGCTACAATGAGCAGTTCTTC,CASSLFTSGYNEQFF
TRBJ2-2,.,TRBD1,TRBV29-1,TGCAGCGTCGTAAAGATGGGACAGGCTACGAACACCGGGGAGCTGTTTTTT,CSVVKMGQATNTGELFF
TRBJ2-5,few,TRBD1,TRBV2,TGTGCCAGCAGCCTACCAGGACAGGGTTCGGAGACCCAGTACTTC,CASSLPGQGSETQYF
TRBJ1-5,.,.,TRBV5-7,TGTGCCAGCGTCCCTGACCCTGGGACATCGAAGGGGCCCCAGCATTTT,CASVPDPGTSKGPQHF
TRBJ1-6,.,.,TRBV27,TGTGCCAGCAGTTTATTACAGCGGAATTCACCCCTCCACTTT,CASSLLQRNSPLHF
TRBJ1-2,.,TRBD1,TRBV3-1/TRBV3-2,TGTGCCAGCAGCCCCGGACAGGGAGGCTATGGCTACACCTTC,CASSPGQGGYGYTF
TRBJ1-1,.,.,TRBV6-5,TGTGCCAGCAGTTACCTCAATTGGGCAGGGAACACTGAAGCTTTCTTT,CASSYLNWAGNTEAFF
TRBJ2-1,.,TRBD2,TRBV9,TGTGCCAGCAGCGTAGGATGGAGCGGGGGATTAAATGAGCAGTTCTTC,CASSVGWSGGLNEQFF
TRBJ1-6,.,TRBD1,TRBV29-1,TGCAGCGTAAAACAGGGGAGCTCCTATAATTCACCCCTCCACTTT,CSVKQGSSYNSPLHF
TRBJ1-2,.,TRBD1,TRBV7-9,TGTGCCAGCAGTTCAGGGGGCGATGGCTACACCTTC,CASSSGGDGYTF
TRBJ2-3,.,.,TRBV2,TGTGCCAGCAATGGGGCTGGCGCAGATACGCAGTATTTT,CASNGAGADTQYF